This T cell receptor beta chain was identified in a study of graft-versus-host responses after intestinal transplantation. The study's findings and limits: Peak levels of circulating GvH clones tracked with early post-transplant HvG declines.

Details on this clone: What it binds is not known.

Produced via immunoSEQ multiplex PCR; TCRdb's table is partial and in-frame only. The sample contains tens of thousands of clones, about four fifths of which appear only once. This sample comprised unstimulated CD4+ T cells sorted from spleen or lymph node cells, obtained before transplant. This clonotype was sampled from a human donor who was the organ donor for an intestinal transplant.

The CDR3 sequence: CASSRTRNEQFF. The DNA of the CDR3 is TGTGCCAGTAGCCGGACTCGCAATGAGCAGTTCTTC. This chain connects TRBV19 to TRBJ2-1; D may be TRBD2 (5 bases). V was shortened by 6 bases and J by 6 bases, with 9 bases between the two germline ends. The germline V gene encodes CDR1 LNHDA and CDR2 SQIVND (reference sequence). This CDR3 comprises 12 residues.